This is a list of T cell receptor beta chains from one sample in a study. Each CDR3 protein is one row after TCRdb ran MiXCR on the RT-PCR reads. The sample yields about 680,000 distinct CDR3 sequences, 13% to 15% seen once. Sequences were obtained from memory CD4+ T cells from blood. The source is a female donor in good health, serving as a healthy control. Each CDR3 is given with its conserved first and last residue. The D gene is left open where the match is weak. Not all rows give a size; the values are once, few, many and, for expanded clones, a class.

d_gene	v_gene	j_gene	abundance	len	CDR3aa	CDR3nt
TRBD1	TRBV20-1	TRBJ1-2	few	12	CSPTGDSYGYTF	TGCAGCCCCACCGGGGACAGCTATGGCTACACCTTC
TRBD1	TRBV4-1	TRBJ1-2	few	16	CASSQQTYRGRYGYTF	TGCGCCAGCAGCCAACAAACCTACAGGGGACGCTATGGCTACACCTTC
-	TRBV11-2	TRBJ2-3	-	14	CASSLIGGRDTQYF	TGTGCCAGCAGCTTAATTGGGGGGAGAGATACGCAGTATTTT
-	TRBV12-5	TRBJ1-2	few	12	CASAPEGEGYTF	TGTGCTAGTGCCCCTGAGGGAGAAGGCTACACCTTC
-	TRBV3-1	TRBJ1-1	-	15	CASSRDTNRGTEAFF	TGTGCCAGCAGCCGAGACACTAACAGAGGCACTGAAGCTTTCTTT
-	TRBV11-2	TRBJ2-6	few	16	CASSRITGSGANVLTF	TGTGCCAGCAGCCGGATAACAGGGAGCGGGGCCAACGTCCTGACTTTC
-	TRBV2	TRBJ2-3	-	13	CASKITGTDTQYF	TGTGCCAGCAAGATCACAGGCACAGATACGCAGTATTTT
-	TRBV5-1	TRBJ1-6	-	15	CASSLSPGGNSPLHF	TGCGCCAGCAGCTTGTCACCGGGTGGAAATTCACCCCTCCACTTT
TRBD1	TRBV4-3	TRBJ1-2	many	15	CASSQRTGQDYGYTF	TGCGCCAGCAGCCAACGGACAGGGCAGGACTATGGCTACACCTTC
TRBD1	TRBV2	TRBJ2-1	-	14	CASRRDRGYNEQFF	TGTGCCAGCAGGCGGGACAGGGGCTACAATGAGCAGTTCTTC
TRBD2	TRBV4-1	TRBJ2-1	many	16	CASSQETGRGYNEQFF	TGCGCCAGCAGCCAAGAGACGGGGAGGGGCTACAATGAGCAGTTCTTC
TRBD1	TRBV7-9	TRBJ2-5	many	14	CASSPGTGEETQYF	TGTGCCAGCAGCCCAGGGACAGGAGAAGAGACCCAGTACTTC
-	TRBV5-6	TRBJ2-5	many	14	CASSRAALGETQYF	TGTGCCAGCAGCCGCGCGGCGCTAGGAGAGACCCAGTACTTC
TRBD1	TRBV27	TRBJ1-2	many	13	CASSLQGEHGYTF	TGTGCCAGCAGTCTACAGGGGGAACATGGCTACACCTTC
TRBD2	TRBV2	TRBJ2-7	few	18	CASSFGTSGSRLLYEQYF	TGTGCCAGCAGTTTCGGGACTAGCGGGAGTAGGCTCCTCTACGAGCAGTACTTC
-	TRBV2	TRBJ2-1	-	14	CASSERTPYNEQFF	TGTGCCAGCAGTGAGAGGACTCCTTACAATGAGCAGTTCTTC
-	TRBV30	TRBJ2-3	few	14	CAWSKTRSTDTQYF	TGTGCCTGGAGTAAGACGCGTAGCACAGATACGCAGTATTTT
-	TRBV5-6	TRBJ1-1	few	18	CASSDAGGMGPGDTEAFF	TGTGCCAGCAGCGACGCAGGCGGGATGGGCCCGGGGGACACTGAAGCTTTCTTT
-	TRBV6-5	TRBJ2-2	many	14	CASSNLPGTGELFF	TGTGCCAGCAGTAACTTACCAGGGACCGGGGAGCTGTTTTTT
TRBD2	TRBV11-2	TRBJ2-5	many	16	CASSLDGGGLEETQYF	TGTGCCAGCAGCTTAGACGGCGGGGGACTTGAAGAGACCCAGTACTTC
-	TRBV12-3/TRBV12-4	TRBJ1-3	few	12	CASIKLGNTIYF	TGTGCCAGCATCAAACTTGGAAACACCATATATTTT
-	TRBV4-1	TRBJ2-7	many	15	CASSQAYGSAYEQYF	TGCGCCAGCAGCCAAGCGTACGGGAGTGCTTACGAGCAGTACTTC
-	TRBV20-1	TRBJ1-3	few	14	CSALDGVSGDTIYF	TGCAGTGCTTTGGACGGCGTCTCTGGAGACACCATATATTTT
-	TRBV12-5	TRBJ2-5	few	12	CASGRDTETQYF	TGTGCTAGTGGTCGGGACACAGAGACCCAGTACTTC
-	TRBV5-1	TRBJ1-1	-	13	CASSLQVPAEAFF	TGCGCCAGCAGCTTACAGGTTCCCGCTGAAGCTTTCTTT
-	TRBV12-3/TRBV12-4	TRBJ1-1	few	14	CASSLAIGGSQAFF	TGTGCCAGCAGTTTAGCCATCGGGGGGTCGCAAGCTTTCTTT
-	TRBV12-3/TRBV12-4	TRBJ2-3	once	16	CASSLDTGIGTDTQYF	TGTGCCAGCAGTTTAGATACGGGAATTGGCACAGATACGCAGTATTTT
-	TRBV12-3/TRBV12-4	TRBJ1-3	few	15	CASMGAIRSGNTIYF	TGTGCCAGCATGGGCGCGATCCGCTCTGGAAACACCATATATTTT
-	TRBV5-1	TRBJ2-3	many	15	CASSLEAPTTDTQYF	TGCGCCAGCAGCTTGGAAGCGCCGACCACAGATACGCAGTATTTT
-	TRBV15	TRBJ1-3	-	15	CATSTRQYSGNTIYF	TGTGCCACCAGCACGAGACAGTACTCTGGAAACACCATATATTTT
TRBD2	TRBV3-1	TRBJ2-5	many	16	CASSQGLAGIQETQYF	TGTGCCAGCAGCCAGGGACTAGCGGGGATCCAAGAGACCCAGTACTTC
-	TRBV24-1	TRBJ2-1	many	15	CATSAWGGGLNEQFF	TGTGCCACCAGTGCCTGGGGGGGGGGCCTTAATGAGCAGTTCTTC
TRBD1	TRBV5-1	TRBJ2-1	few	14	CASSLPGQGNEQFF	TGCGCCAGCAGCTTGCCGGGACAGGGGAATGAGCAGTTCTTC
TRBD1	TRBV4-1	TRBJ2-1	-	16	CASSPGTGAITMSSPF	TGCGCCAGCAGCCCGGGGACAGGGGCCATTACAATGAGCAGTCCCTTC
TRBD1	TRBV29-1	TRBJ1-1	many	17	CSVDFGTGRFSHTEAFF	TGCAGCGTTGACTTTGGGACAGGGAGATTTTCGCACACTGAAGCTTTCTTT
-	TRBV28	TRBJ2-1	few	13	CASNTFSANEQFF	TGTGCCAGCAATACATTTAGCGCAAATGAGCAGTTCTTC
TRBD2	TRBV5-1	TRBJ2-5	many	13	CASKEAGEETQYF	TGCGCCAGCAAAGAGGCGGGAGAAGAGACCCAGTACTTC
-	TRBV6-6	TRBJ1-1	many	13	CASSRGEGTEAFF	TGTGCCAGCAGCCGTGGGGAGGGAACTGAAGCTTTCTTT
TRBD2	TRBV10-2	TRBJ2-1	many	16	CASTVAGGRGRNEQFF	TGCGCCAGTACGGTAGCGGGCGGGAGAGGTAGAAATGAGCAGTTCTTC
TRBD1	TRBV30	TRBJ2-7	few	15	CAWSVSGTVRNEQYF	TGTGCCTGGAGTGTATCTGGGACAGTGAGAAACGAGCAGTACTTC